The rows below give T cell receptor beta chains drawn from one sample of a study of T cell responses to AZD1222 COVID-19 vaccine. Here immunoSEQ multiplex PCR was the method, and the copy in TCRdb shows in-frame clones only, minus some. The data show some 140,000 clones, about 85% seen once. This sample comprised peripheral blood, obtained on day 0 of AZD1222 vaccination. These receptors were collected from an adult in good health. Each CDR3 is given with its conserved first and last residue. Fields, in order: D gene, clone size, V gene, J gene, CDR3 DNA, CDR3 protein. The D gene is left open where the match is weak. Size tells how often a clone was seen (once, few, many) or the class of an expanded clone, and some rows leave it out.

.	once	TRBV5-6	TRBJ1-2	TGTGCCAGCAGCTTGAGGAACTATGGCTACACCTTC	CASSLRNYGYTF
.	few	TRBV3-1/TRBV3-2	TRBJ1-2	TGTGCCAGCAGTGGGGGCAGCAACTATGGCTACACCTTC	CASSGGSNYGYTF
.	few	TRBV4-3	TRBJ1-3	TGCGCCAGCAGCCAAGCGCTCCAGGGGACAGGAAACACCATATATTTT	CASSQALQGTGNTIYF
TRBD1	.	TRBV5-1	TRBJ2-5	TGCGCCAGCAGCACCCGACAGGGGGCTTCCGAGACCCAGTACTTC	CASSTRQGASETQYF
TRBD2	.	TRBV3-1/TRBV3-2	TRBJ2-3	TGTGCCAGCAACAAGCGGGGGGGATTTGATACGCAGTATTTT	CASNKRGGFDTQYF
.	once	TRBV11-3	TRBJ2-5	TGTGCCAGCAGCTTAGATTCGCTACAAGAGACCCAGTACTTC	CASSLDSLQETQYF
TRBD2	once	TRBV6-6	TRBJ2-1	TGTGCCAGCAAGACGGGACTAGCGGGGATCAATGAGCAGTTCTTC	CASKTGLAGINEQFF
TRBD1	once	TRBV5-1	TRBJ1-4	TGCGCCAGCAGCTCCGGGACAGTTGGTGAAAAACTGTTTTTT	CASSSGTVGEKLFF
.	.	TRBV7-6	TRBJ2-6	TGTGCCAGCAGCTTGTCCTCCTCTGGGGCCAACGTCCTGACTTTC	CASSLSSSGANVLTF
TRBD1	.	TRBV7-2	TRBJ1-1	TGTGCCAGCAGCCTCTACTACAGGGGGCGGGGGATGAACACTGAAGCTTTCTTT	CASSLYYRGRGMNTEAFF
TRBD1	.	TRBV11-1	TRBJ1-3	TGTGCCAGCAGCCGGGACAGGGGGTCTGGAAACACCATATATTTT	CASSRDRGSGNTIYF
.	.	TRBV3-1/TRBV3-2	TRBJ2-6	TGTGCCAGCAACCAGGGGGGACTCTCCGGGGCCAACGTCCTGACTTTC	CASNQGGLSGANVLTF
TRBD1	few	TRBV28	TRBJ2-3	TGTGCCAGCAGTGTGGACAGGCTCCGTGCTAGCACAGATACGCAGTATTTT	CASSVDRLRASTDTQYF
TRBD1	.	TRBV19	TRBJ1-4	TGTGCCAGTAGTCGCCGGGACAGGGGTAATGAAAAACTGTTTTTT	CASSRRDRGNEKLFF
.	.	TRBV10-3	TRBJ2-2	TGTGCCATCAGTGAGGTGGGCTTCACCGGGGAGCTGTTTTTT	CAISEVGFTGELFF
.	.	TRBV28	TRBJ1-2	TGTGCCAGCAAGGGGGGGCATGGCTACACCTTC	CASKGGHGYTF
.	.	TRBV4-3	TRBJ1-1	TGCGCCAGCAGCCAAGTCCAGGGTGTTGGGACTGAAGCTTTCTTT	CASSQVQGVGTEAFF
.	.	TRBV5-4	TRBJ2-2	TGTGCCAGCAGCTTGGTAGGGGGGGAGCTGTTTTTT	CASSLVGGELFF
.	.	TRBV7-7	TRBJ2-7	TGTGCTAGCAGCCTCCCAGGGGGGGAGCAGTACTTC	CASSLPGGEQYF
.	.	TRBV10-2	TRBJ2-1	TGCGCCAGCAGTGACCTCTCTGGAGGCCCCTACAATGAGCAGTTCTTC	CASSDLSGGPYNEQFF
TRBD1	.	TRBV11-2	TRBJ2-7	TGTGCCAGCAGTCCCTTGTGGGGACAGGGGCCCTACGAGCAGTACTTC	CASSPLWGQGPYEQYF
.	.	TRBV5-1	TRBJ2-1	TGCGCCAGCAGCACCGGACCCTATAATGAGCAGTTCTTC	CASSTGPYNEQFF
.	.	TRBV19	TRBJ1-2	TGTGCCAGTAGTCCCGGACAGCGTGGCTACACCTTC	CASSPGQRGYTF
.	.	TRBV2	TRBJ1-1	TGTGCCAGCAGTGGGGGGGGTAACACTGAAGCTTTCTTT	CASSGGGNTEAFF
.	.	TRBV14	TRBJ2-2	TGTGCCAGCAGCCCTGACTTCCGGGCGCTTACCGGGGAGCTGTTTTTT	CASSPDFRALTGELFF
TRBD1	.	TRBV19	TRBJ1-5	TGTGCCAGTAGTCGGACAGGGGGCTCGAGCAATCAGCCCCAGCATTTT	CASSRTGGSSNQPQHF
TRBD1	few	TRBV2	TRBJ1-2	TGTGCCAGCAGTGACCCGGGACAGCCAAACTATGGCTACACCTTC	CASSDPGQPNYGYTF
.	.	TRBV7-2	TRBJ2-7	TGTGCCAGCAGCTTATCAGTGGGGAAGCAGCAGTACTTC	CASSLSVGKQQYF
.	.	TRBV11-3	TRBJ1-2	TGTGCCAGCAGCTTAGGGACAGCGCAAAACCGGTACTATGGCTACACCTTC	CASSLGTAQNRYYGYTF
TRBD1	once	TRBV6-2/TRBV6-3	TRBJ1-6	TGTGCCAGCAGTTGGCGGGACAGGGCTAATTCACCCCTCCACTTT	CASSWRDRANSPLHF
.	.	TRBV2	TRBJ2-3	TGTGCCAGCAGAAGAAATCAGGGAAGCGATACGCAGTATTTT	CASRRNQGSDTQYF
.	.	TRBV28	TRBJ2-7	TGTGCCAGCAGTTTACCCAACTCCTACGAGCAGTACTTC	CASSLPNSYEQYF
.	.	TRBV5-8	TRBJ2-7	TGTGCCAGCAGCCAAACATCCGGGACAATCACCTACGAGCAGTACTTC	CASSQTSGTITYEQYF
TRBD1	.	TRBV29-1	TRBJ1-2	TGCAGCGTTGGGTATGGGACAGGGAACTATGGCTACACCTTC	CSVGYGTGNYGYTF
.	.	TRBV4-2	TRBJ2-2	TGTGCCAGCAGCCAAGAGGGCGGGACCGGGGAGCTGTTTTTT	CASSQEGGTGELFF
.	.	TRBV10-3	TRBJ2-7	TGTGCCGCCCGGGGCTCCTACGAGCAGTACTTC	CAARGSYEQYF
.	.	TRBV4-1	TRBJ2-2	TGCGCCAGCAGCCAAGATGACGGCTGGGGGAACACCGGGGAGCTGTTTTTT	CASSQDDGWGNTGELFF
.	.	TRBV5-4	TRBJ1-2	TGTGCCAGCAGCCCCAGAGGGGGGGACTATGGCTACACCTTC	CASSPRGGDYGYTF
.	.	TRBV29-1	TRBJ1-1	TGCAGCGCTGCCAGGGGACAGAACACTGAAGCTTTCTTT	CSAARGQNTEAFF
TRBD1	.	TRBV5-1	TRBJ1-2	TGCGCCAGCAGCCCAGGACAGGGCTATGGCTACACCTTC	CASSPGQGYGYTF
.	.	TRBV5-5	TRBJ1-1	TGTGCCAGCAGCTTGGGGCATAACACTGAAGCTTTCTTT	CASSLGHNTEAFF
TRBD2	.	TRBV4-1	TRBJ2-7	TGCGCCAGCAGCCAAGATCGGCTAGCGGGTGGAGTGGGATCCTACGAGCAGTACTTC	CASSQDRLAGGVGSYEQYF
TRBD1	.	TRBV7-2	TRBJ2-5	TGTGCCAGCAGCCCTGGACAGGGGATGGAGACCCAGTACTTC	CASSPGQGMETQYF
TRBD2	.	TRBV9	TRBJ2-5	TGTGCCAGCAGCGTAGCAGGGACTACGAAAGAGACCCAGTACTTC	CASSVAGTTKETQYF
.	few	TRBV5-8	TRBJ2-5	TGTGCCAGCAGCTTGTGGGGCACGGAGACCCAGTACTTC	CASSLWGTETQYF
TRBD1	.	TRBV10-3	TRBJ1-1	TGTGCCATCAGTGGGGGGACAGCGATGAACACTGAAGCTTTCTTT	CAISGGTAMNTEAFF
.	.	TRBV6-5	TRBJ2-7	TGTGCCAGCAGTTACGATTCCCCCTTTGCCTACGAGCAGTACTTC	CASSYDSPFAYEQYF
.	.	TRBV29-1	TRBJ2-7	TGCAGCGTTGGCCAGGGGACCTACGAGCAGTACTTC	CSVGQGTYEQYF
TRBD1	.	TRBV5-1	TRBJ1-4	TGCGCCAGCAGCTTGGGACAGGGTACTAATGAAAAACTGTTTTTT	CASSLGQGTNEKLFF
.	once	TRBV19	TRBJ2-7	TGTGCCAGTAGTCTACGGGACGAGCAGTACTTC	CASSLRDEQYF
TRBD1	.	TRBV6-5	TRBJ1-1	TGTGCCAGCAGTTACGTTACAGGGGGCACTGAAGCTTTCTTT	CASSYVTGGTEAFF